This TCR beta chain originates from a study of blood T cell repertoires in COVID-19. Study-level background: The United States, Italy and Spain supplied acute and convalescent COVID-19 samples.

Assay: immunoSEQ multiplex PCR; the TCRdb copy retains only in-frame clones and omits some. The sample has around 140,000 clones, 77% seen once. The TCR sequence derives from a woman in her fifties or sixties with active or convalescent COVID-19. Sequencing was performed on peripheral blood.

The CDR3 here is CSVEESQDRGGETQYF. CDR3 coding DNA: TGCAGCGTTGAAGAGTCGCAGGACAGGGGTGGAGAGACCCAGTACTTC. This sequence joins TRBV29-1 and TRBJ2-5; 9 bases fit TRBD1. The trim removed 0 bases at V and 4 bases at J, leaving 9 bases unmatched. Looked up from germline, CDR1 is SQVTM and CDR2 is ANQGSEA. The CDR3 extends over 16 amino acids.